The next 21 T cell receptor beta chains were all read from a single sample in a study of Siglec-9 on CD8 T cells in melanoma. Assay used: immunoSEQ multiplex PCR; TCRdb lists only in-frame clones, some missing. The sample records 25,000 to 35,000 clones, 75% to 85% being singletons. The sequenced material came from Siglec-9- CD8+ T cells sorted from blood. These receptors were obtained from a human donor in good health.

The chain uses TRBV27 and TRBJ2-5; 7 bases are shared with TRBD1. Germline V gene data show CDR1 as MNHEY and CDR2 as SMNVEV (reference sequence). Trimming removed 3 bases from V and 4 bases from J; junction bases left unmatched: 5. CDR3 length equals 14 residues. In DNA form, the CDR3 reads TGTGCCAGCAGTTTCTTCGCAGGGGGAGAGACCCAGTACTTC. Its protein product is CASSFFAGGETQYF.

Here the CDR3 reads CASSSLVGLSEAFF. The CDR3 DNA is TGTGCCAGCAGCTCCCTGGTGGGGCTCTCTGAAGCTTTCTTT. This sequence joins TRBV5-5 and TRBJ1-1, with D perhaps TRBD1 (5 bases). The V and J ends lost 3 bases and 6 bases respectively, with 15 bases between them. The CDR3 spans 14 residues. CDR1 is SGHKS and CDR2 is YYEKEE in the germline V gene (reference sequence).

The chain joins TRBV4-1 to TRBJ1-6; D unresolved. Trimming left V 0 bases short and J 4 bases short, with 13 bases between. Germline-derived CDR1 and CDR2 are MGHRA and YSYEKL. The CDR3 extends over 17 amino acids. This chain's CDR3 is CASSQDIPGSYNSPLHF. CDR3 nucleotide sequence: TGCGCCAGCAGCCAAGACATACCAGGATCTTATAATTCACCCCTCCACTTT.

V gene TRBV7-9 combines with J gene TRBJ1-4, with 10 bases fitting TRBD1. The trim removed 8 bases at V and 2 bases at J, leaving 11 bases unmatched. The V gene's germline CDR1 is SEHNR and CDR2 FQNEAQ (reference sequence). The CDR3 is 17 amino acids. In DNA form, the CDR3 reads TGTGCCAGCTCCCCGGGACAGGGGATCGTCACTAATGAAAAACTGTTTTTT. It yields the protein CASSPGQGIVTNEKLFF.

This clone has only a few counts. The chain joins TRBV27 to TRBJ2-2; a weak D match, TRBD1 (7 bases). The CDR3 consists of 15 residues. Germline CDR1 and CDR2: MNHEY and SMNVEV (reference sequence). Trimming took 8 bases from V and 3 from J, leaving 16 bases between them. CDR3 region: CASSRGVVDTGELFF. CDR3 in DNA: TGTGCCAGCTCCAGGGGGGTGGTGGACACCGGGGAGCTGTTTTTT.

This clone occurred once. The rearrangement uses TRBV19 and TRBJ1-2; D is perhaps TRBD1 (6 bases). CDR1 is LNHDA and CDR2 is SQIVND in the germline V gene (reference sequence). The CDR3 contains 21 residues. V was shortened by 0 bases and J by 8 bases, with 34 bases between the two germline ends. Here the CDR3 reads CASSIERGGRGPLLQTIGYTF. CDR3 in DNA: TGTGCCAGTAGTATAGAACGGGGGGGCAGGGGTCCCCTCTTACAAACCATCGGCTACACCTTC.

The chain uses TRBV7-9 and TRBJ2-3, with no clear D. Trimming left V 1 base short and J 1 base short, with 9 bases between. Per germline, CDR1 SEHNR and CDR2 FQNEAQ (reference sequence). This CDR3 spans 15 amino acids. The CDR3 region is CASSLVARGTDTQYF. CDR3 in DNA: TGTGCCAGCAGCTTAGTGGCTAGGGGCACAGATACGCAGTATTTT.

This sequence joins TRBV19 and TRBJ1-4; D uncertain. The CDR3 has 14 residues. Trimming cost V 3 bases and J 0 bases, with 5 bases left between them. Germline V gene lookup returns CDR1 LNHDA and CDR2 SQIVND (reference sequence). The CDR3 region is CASSMVATNEKLFF. CDR3 DNA sequence: TGTGCCAGTAGTATGGTCGCAACTAATGAAAAACTGTTTTTT.

The V call is TRBV7-8, the J call TRBJ2-2; 7 nucleotides match TRBD2. Germline CDR1 SGHVS, CDR2 FQNEAQ. Trimming removed 2 bases from V and 5 bases from J; junction bases left unmatched: 2. The CDR3 sequence is 14 residues long. The CDR3 loop reads CASSLQRETGELFF. CDR3 bases: TGTGCCAGCAGCTTACAGCGGGAAACCGGGGAGCTGTTTTTT. The complete variable domain, with remaining parts taken from reference TRBV7-8 and TRBJ2-2, reads GAGVSQSPRYKVAKRGQDVALRCDPISGHVSLFWYQQALGQGPEFLTYFQNEAQLDKSGLPSDRFFAERPEGSVSTLKIQRTQQEDSAVYLCASSLQRETGELFFGEGSRLTVL.

The chain couples TRBV19 to TRBJ2-1; 8 bases fit TRBD2. Germline assignment: CDR1 LNHDA and CDR2 SQIVND (reference sequence). The CDR3 extends over 14 amino acids. V shed 8 bases and J 4 bases; nucleotides not matched to a gene: 7. Written as DNA, the CDR3 is TGTGCCAGTTCCTTAGCGGGGTTATACAATGAGCAGTTCTTC. Translation gives CASSLAGLYNEQFF.

This clone was observed a few times. The gene calls are TRBV9 and TRBJ1-1; D unresolved. Germline CDR1 is SGDLS and CDR2 is YYNGEE. This CDR3 region has 14 residues. Trimming shortened V by 3 bases and J by 4 bases, and 13 bases separated the two germline ends. CDR3 DNA sequence: TGTGCCAGCAGCGCACACCCCTGGAGCACTGAAGCTTTCTTT. Its protein is CASSAHPWSTEAFF.

J is TRBJ1-2 and V is TRBV27; 7 nucleotides agree with TRBD1. Trimming cost V 8 bases and J 3 bases; bases outside gene matches: 3. Germline CDR1 reads MNHEY; CDR2 reads SMNVEV (reference sequence). The CDR3 loop spans 12 amino acids. For the CDR3, the DNA is TGTGCCAGCGGCGGGACAGACTATGGCTACACCTTC. Protein product: CASGGTDYGYTF.

V and J are TRBV6-1 and TRBJ1-5; no firm D call. This CDR3 is 15 amino acids long. The germline V gene encodes CDR1 MNHNS and CDR2 SASEGT. The germline V and J ends were trimmed by 2 bases and 0 bases, with 8 bases remaining between them. CDR3 DNA sequence: TGTGCCAGCAGTGAATGGCTGTATAGCAATCAGCCCCAGCATTTT. This translates into CASSEWLYSNQPQHF.

The rearrangement links TRBV7-6 to TRBJ2-3; TRBD1 is a possible D gene (6 bases). The V and J ends lost 5 bases and 6 bases respectively, with 27 bases between them. This CDR3 has 18 residues. CDR1 SGHVS and CDR2 FNYEAQ come from the germline V gene. CDR3 amino acids: CASSPNPSWTVGEDTQYF. The CDR3, as DNA: TGTGCCAGCAGCCCTAATCCCTCATGGACAGTGGGTGAGGATACGCAGTATTTT.

The chain combines TRBV7-6 with TRBJ2-4; TRBD2 matches 12 bases. V was clipped by 5 bases and J by 2 bases; unmatched bases: 16. The CDR3 sequence is 20 residues long. Germline V gene sequence: CDR1 SGHVS, CDR2 FNYEAQ. CDR3 bases: TGTGCCAGCAGCCTCCAACTACGGACTAGCGGGAAAGGATCCAAAAACATTCAGTACTTC. Its protein is CASSLQLRTSGKGSKNIQYF.

This chain uses TRBV19 with TRBJ2-3; D remains ambiguous. Germline V CDR1 and CDR2: LNHDA, SQIVND (reference sequence). Trimming removed 3 bases from V and 6 bases from J, with 10 bases in between. The CDR3 consists of 13 residues. The CDR3 nucleotides are TGTGCCAGTAGTATGTATTCTGTGGATACGCAGTATTTT. Protein: CASSMYSVDTQYF.

This rearrangement joins TRBV10-3 to TRBJ2-2, with unresolved D. CDR1 is ENHRY and CDR2 is SYGVKD in the germline V gene. The CDR3 is 11 amino acids. V lost 8 bases to trimming and J lost 2 bases, with 3 bases between them. DNA for the CDR3: TGTGCCATCGAAAACACCGGGGAGCTGTTTTTT. This sequence encodes CAIENTGELFF.

The chain joins TRBV7-9 to TRBJ1-1; D may be TRBD1 (6 bases). The CDR3 consists of 16 residues. The germline gives CDR1 SEHNR, CDR2 FQNEAQ (reference sequence). V shed 3 bases and J shed 3 bases, with 17 bases lying between them. For the CDR3, the DNA is TGTGCCAGCAGCTTTAGTACAGGGAGGGGGGACACTGAAGCTTTCTTT. Its translation: CASSFSTGRGDTEAFF. The full variable domain, in which reference TRBV7-9 and TRBJ1-1 provide the parts outside the CDR3, is DTGVSQNPRHKITKRGQNVTFRCDPISEHNRLYWYRQTLGQGPEFLTYFQNEAQLEKSRLLSDRFSAERPKGSFSTLEIQRTEQGDSAMYLCASSFSTGRGDTEAFFGQGTRLTVV.

The chain uses TRBV4-2 and TRBJ2-3; 10 nucleotides agree with TRBD2. The V gene's germline CDR1 is LGHNA and CDR2 YNFKEQ. After removal of 4 bases from V and 6 bases from J, the junction contained 4 bases not matched to a gene. CDR3 length: 14 amino acids. DNA for the CDR3: TGTGCCAGCAGCCGGACTAGCGGTGAGGATACGCAGTATTTT. The encoded protein is CASSRTSGEDTQYF.

CDR3: CASSQYRVETQYF. For the CDR3, the DNA is TGCGCCAGCAGTCAATATAGGGTTGAGACCCAGTACTTC. The chain couples TRBV23-1 to TRBJ2-5; D uncertain. TRBV23-1 has ORF status, its function being uncertain. The V end was cut by 1 base, the J end by 5 bases, with 8 bases between. This CDR3 has 13 amino acids.

The V call is TRBV10-2, the J call TRBJ2-5; 9 nucleotides align to TRBD2. The V and J ends lost 2 bases and 2 bases, in that order; junction bases with no gene match: 9. The germline gives CDR1 WSHSY, CDR2 SAAADI. There are 17 residues in the CDR3. The CDR3 DNA reads TGCGCCAGCAGTGAGGCGAGGGGACTAGCAAATCAAGAGACCCAGTACTTC. Its translation is CASSEARGLANQETQYF.